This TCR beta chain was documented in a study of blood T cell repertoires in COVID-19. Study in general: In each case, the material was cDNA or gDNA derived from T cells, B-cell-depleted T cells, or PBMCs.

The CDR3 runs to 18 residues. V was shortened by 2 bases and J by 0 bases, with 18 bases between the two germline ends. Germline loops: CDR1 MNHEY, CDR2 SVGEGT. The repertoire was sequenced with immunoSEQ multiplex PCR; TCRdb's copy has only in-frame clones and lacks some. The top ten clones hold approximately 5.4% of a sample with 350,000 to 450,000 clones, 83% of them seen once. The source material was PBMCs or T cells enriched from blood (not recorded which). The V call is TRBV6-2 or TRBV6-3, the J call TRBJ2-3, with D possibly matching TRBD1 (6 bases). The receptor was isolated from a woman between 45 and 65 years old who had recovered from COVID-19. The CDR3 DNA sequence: TGTGCCAGCAGTTACGTCGCAGGACAGACAGCTAGCACAGATACGCAGTATTTT. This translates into CASSYVAGQTASTDTQYF.